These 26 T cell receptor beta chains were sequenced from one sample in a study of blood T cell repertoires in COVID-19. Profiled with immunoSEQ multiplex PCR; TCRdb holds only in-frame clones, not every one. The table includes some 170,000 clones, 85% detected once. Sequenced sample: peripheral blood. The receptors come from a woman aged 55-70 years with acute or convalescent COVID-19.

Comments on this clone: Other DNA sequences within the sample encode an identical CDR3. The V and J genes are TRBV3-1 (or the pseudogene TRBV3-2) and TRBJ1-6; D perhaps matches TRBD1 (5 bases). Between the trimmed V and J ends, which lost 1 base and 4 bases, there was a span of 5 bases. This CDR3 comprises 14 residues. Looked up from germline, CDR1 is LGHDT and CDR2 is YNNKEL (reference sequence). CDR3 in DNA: TGTGCCAGCAGCCAAGGACAGTATAATTCACCCCTCCACTTT. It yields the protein CASSQGQYNSPLHF.

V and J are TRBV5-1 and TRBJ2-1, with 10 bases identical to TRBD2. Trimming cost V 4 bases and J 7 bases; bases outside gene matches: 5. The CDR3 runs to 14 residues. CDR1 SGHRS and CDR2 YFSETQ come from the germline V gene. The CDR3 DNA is TGCGCCAGCAGCGGGCTAGCGGGAGATAATGAGCAGTTCTTC. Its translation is CASSGLAGDNEQFF.

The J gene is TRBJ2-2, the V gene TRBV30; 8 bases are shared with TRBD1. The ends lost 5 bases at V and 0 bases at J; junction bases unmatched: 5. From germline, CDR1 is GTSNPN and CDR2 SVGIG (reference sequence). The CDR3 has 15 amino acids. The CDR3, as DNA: TGTGCCTGGGCCTGGACAGGGTCGAACACCGGGGAGCTGTTTTTT. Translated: CAWAWTGSNTGELFF.

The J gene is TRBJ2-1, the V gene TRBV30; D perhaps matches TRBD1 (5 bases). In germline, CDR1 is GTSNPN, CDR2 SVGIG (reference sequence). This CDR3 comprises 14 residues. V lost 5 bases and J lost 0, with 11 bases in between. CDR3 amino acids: CAWLGANSYNEQFF. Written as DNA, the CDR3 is TGTGCCTGGCTAGGGGCGAACTCCTACAATGAGCAGTTCTTC.

CDR3 sequence: CATSPGFYNSPLHF. CDR3 DNA: TGTGCCACCTCACCGGGGTTTTATAATTCACCCCTCCACTTT. The chain recombines TRBV5-3 with TRBJ1-6; D remains unclear. TRBV5-3 is an ORF for which the function is uncertain. This CDR3 is 14 amino acids long. Trimming took 9 bases from V and 4 from J, leaving 14 bases between them.

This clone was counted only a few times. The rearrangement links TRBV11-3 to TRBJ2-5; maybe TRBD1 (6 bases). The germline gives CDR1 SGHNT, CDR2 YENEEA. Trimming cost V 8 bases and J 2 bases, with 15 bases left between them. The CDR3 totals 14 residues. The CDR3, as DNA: TGTGCCAGCGCACAAAAGGGGGTACAAGAGACCCAGTACTTC. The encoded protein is CASAQKGVQETQYF.

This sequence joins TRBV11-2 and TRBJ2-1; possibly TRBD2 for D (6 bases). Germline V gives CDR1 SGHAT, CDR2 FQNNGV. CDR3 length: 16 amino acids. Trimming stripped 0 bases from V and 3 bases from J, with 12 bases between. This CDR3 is CASSLEAGSRYNEQFF. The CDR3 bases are TGTGCCAGCAGCTTAGAGGCGGGGAGTCGCTACAATGAGCAGTTCTTC.

The CDR3 is CASSSRRGEETQYF. In DNA form, the CDR3 reads TGTGCCAGCAGCTCACGGAGGGGTGAGGAGACCCAGTACTTC. The V call is TRBV5-4, the J call TRBJ2-5; perhaps TRBD2 as D (6 bases). With 3 bases removed from V and 5 bases from J, the gap between germline ends came to 14 bases. Germline-derived CDR1 and CDR2 are SGHNT and YYREEE (reference sequence). The CDR3 is 14 amino acids.

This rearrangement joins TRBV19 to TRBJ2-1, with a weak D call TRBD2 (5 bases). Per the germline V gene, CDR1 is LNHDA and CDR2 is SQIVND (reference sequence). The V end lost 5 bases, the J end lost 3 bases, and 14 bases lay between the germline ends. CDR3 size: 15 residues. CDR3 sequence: CASSLTSLIYNEQFF. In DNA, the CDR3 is TGTGCCAGTAGTCTCACTAGTTTGATCTACAATGAGCAGTTCTTC.

In nucleotides, the CDR3 is TGTGCCAGCAGTTCTGCTGAGGGCTACTACGAGCAGTACTTC. Amino acid sequence: CASSSAEGYYEQYF. This chain joins TRBV6-2 or TRBV6-3 and TRBJ2-7; TRBD2 is a possible D gene (5 bases). This CDR3 is 14 amino acids long. Germline assignment: CDR1 MNHEY and CDR2 SVGEGT. Trimming left V 4 bases short and J 3 bases short, with 13 bases between.

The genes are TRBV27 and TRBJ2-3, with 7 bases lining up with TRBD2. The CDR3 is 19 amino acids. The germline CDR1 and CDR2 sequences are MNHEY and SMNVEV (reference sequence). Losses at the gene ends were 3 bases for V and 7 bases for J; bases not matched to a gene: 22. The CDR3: CASSLLIPAGSPTPYTQYF. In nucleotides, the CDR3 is TGTGCCAGCAGTTTGCTAATCCCAGCGGGATCTCCGACACCTTATACGCAGTATTTT.

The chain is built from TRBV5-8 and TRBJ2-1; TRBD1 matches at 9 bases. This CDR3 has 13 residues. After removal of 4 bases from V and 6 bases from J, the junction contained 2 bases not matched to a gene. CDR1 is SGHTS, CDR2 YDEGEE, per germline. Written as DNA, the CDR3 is TGTGCCAGCAGCAAGACAGGGGGCAATGAGCAGTTCTTC. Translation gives CASSKTGGNEQFF.

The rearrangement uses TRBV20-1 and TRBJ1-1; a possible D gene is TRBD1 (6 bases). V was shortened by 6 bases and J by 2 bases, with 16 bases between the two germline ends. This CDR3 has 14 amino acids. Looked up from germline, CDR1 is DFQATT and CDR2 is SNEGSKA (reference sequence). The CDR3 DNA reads TGCAGTGCCAGTCCCGGGACACTTAACACTGAAGCTTTCTTT. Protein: CSASPGTLNTEAFF.

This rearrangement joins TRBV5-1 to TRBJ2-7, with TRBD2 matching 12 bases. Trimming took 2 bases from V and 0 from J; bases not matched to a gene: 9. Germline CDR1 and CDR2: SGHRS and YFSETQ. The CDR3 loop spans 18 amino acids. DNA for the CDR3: TGCGCCAGCAGCTTTCCGACTAGCGGGAGCCACAGCTCCTACGAGCAGTACTTC. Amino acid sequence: CASSFPTSGSHSSYEQYF.

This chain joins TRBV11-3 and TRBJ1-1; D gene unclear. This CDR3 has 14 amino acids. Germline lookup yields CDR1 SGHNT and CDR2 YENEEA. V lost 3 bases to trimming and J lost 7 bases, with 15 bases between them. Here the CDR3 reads CASSLHIGSDEAFF. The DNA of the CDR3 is TGTGCCAGCAGCTTGCATATAGGGAGTGATGAAGCTTTCTTT.

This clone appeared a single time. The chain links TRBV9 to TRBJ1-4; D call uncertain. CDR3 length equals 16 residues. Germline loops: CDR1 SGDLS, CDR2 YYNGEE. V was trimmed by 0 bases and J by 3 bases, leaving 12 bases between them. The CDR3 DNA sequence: TGTGCCAGCAGCGTAGAGGCGACACTTCCTAATGAAAAACTGTTTTTT. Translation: CASSVEATLPNEKLFF.

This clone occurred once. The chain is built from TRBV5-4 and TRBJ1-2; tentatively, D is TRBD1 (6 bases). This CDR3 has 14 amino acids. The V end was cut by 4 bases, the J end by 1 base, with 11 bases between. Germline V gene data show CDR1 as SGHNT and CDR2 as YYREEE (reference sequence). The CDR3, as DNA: TGTGCCAGCAGCACAGGGACACTTAACTATGGCTACACCTTC. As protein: CASSTGTLNYGYTF.

The CDR3 DNA follows: TGTGCCAGCAGCCAGACCCGGGGACTAGCCAGCTCCTACAATGAGCAGTTCTTC. The encoded protein is CASSQTRGLASSYNEQFF. The V call is TRBV3-1 (or the pseudogene TRBV3-2), the J call TRBJ2-1, with 9 bases aligning to TRBD2. Trimming cost V 3 bases and J 0 bases; bases outside gene matches: 9. The V gene's germline CDR1 is LGHDT and CDR2 YNNKEL (reference sequence). The CDR3 loop spans 18 amino acids.

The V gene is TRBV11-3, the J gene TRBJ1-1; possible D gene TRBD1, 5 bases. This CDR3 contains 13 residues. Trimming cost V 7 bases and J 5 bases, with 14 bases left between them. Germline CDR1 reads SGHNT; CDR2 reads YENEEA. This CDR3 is CASTENGGTEAFF. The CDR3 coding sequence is TGTGCCAGCACCGAAAACGGGGGGACTGAAGCTTTCTTT.

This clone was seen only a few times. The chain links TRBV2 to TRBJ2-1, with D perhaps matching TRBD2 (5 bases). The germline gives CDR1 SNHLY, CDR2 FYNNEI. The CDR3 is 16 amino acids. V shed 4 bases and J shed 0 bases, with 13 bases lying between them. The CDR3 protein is CASSGGYSRSYNEQFF. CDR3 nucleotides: TGTGCCAGCAGTGGAGGGTACAGCCGCTCCTACAATGAGCAGTTCTTC.

CDR3 in DNA: TGTGCCAGCAGTTCAGAGGGGGCGTCTGGGGCCAACGTCCTGACTTTC. Its protein is CASSSEGASGANVLTF. The V call is TRBV28, the J call TRBJ2-6; 7 bases line up with TRBD1. V was pared by 4 bases and J by 1 base, with 4 bases of the junction left unmatched. Per germline, CDR1 MDHEN and CDR2 SYDVKM. This CDR3 is 16 amino acids long.

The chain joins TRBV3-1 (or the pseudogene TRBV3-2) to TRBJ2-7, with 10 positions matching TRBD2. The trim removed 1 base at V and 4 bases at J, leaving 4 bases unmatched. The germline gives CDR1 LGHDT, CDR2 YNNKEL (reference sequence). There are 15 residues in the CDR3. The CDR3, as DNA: TGTGCCAGCAGCCAAGCTAGAGCGGGAGGGTACGAGCAGTACTTC. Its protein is CASSQARAGGYEQYF.

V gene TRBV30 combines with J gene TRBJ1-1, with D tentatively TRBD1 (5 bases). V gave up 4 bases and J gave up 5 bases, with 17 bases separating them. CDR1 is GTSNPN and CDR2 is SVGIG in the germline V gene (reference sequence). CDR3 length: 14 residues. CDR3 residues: CAWNMGQLETEAFF. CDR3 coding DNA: TGTGCCTGGAATATGGGGCAGCTTGAGACTGAAGCTTTCTTT.

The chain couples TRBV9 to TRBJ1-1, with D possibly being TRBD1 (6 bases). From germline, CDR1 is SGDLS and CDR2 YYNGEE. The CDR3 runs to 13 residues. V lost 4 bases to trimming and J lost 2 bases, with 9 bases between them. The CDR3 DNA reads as TGTGCCAGCAGCAAGACAGGCAACACTGAAGCTTTCTTT. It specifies CASSKTGNTEAFF.

CDR3 protein: CASSLQGLVSNEQFF. The CDR3 DNA is TGTGCCAGCTCCCTACAGGGTCTAGTTAGCAATGAGCAGTTCTTC. This chain joins TRBV18 and TRBJ2-1, with D possibly TRBD1 on 6 matching bases. Germline assignment: CDR1 KGHSH and CDR2 LQKENI. The CDR3 has 15 amino acids. V lost 6 bases, J lost 6 bases, and 18 bases lay in between.

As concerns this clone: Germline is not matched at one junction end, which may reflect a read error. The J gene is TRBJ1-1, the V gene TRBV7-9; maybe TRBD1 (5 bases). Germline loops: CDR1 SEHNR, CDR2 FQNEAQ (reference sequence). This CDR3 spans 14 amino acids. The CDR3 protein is CASSPQAGNAEAFF. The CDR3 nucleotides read TGTGCCAGCAGCCCCCAGGCAGGGAACGCTGAAGCTTTCTTT. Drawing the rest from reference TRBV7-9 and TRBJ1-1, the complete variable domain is DTGVSQNPRHKITKRGQNVTFRCDPISEHNRLYWYRQTLGQGPEFLTYFQNEAQLEKSRLLSDRFSAERPKGSFSTLEIQRTEQGDSAMYLCASSPQAGNAEAFFGQGTRLTVV.